This entry describes one T cell receptor beta chain. The entry originates in a study of blood T cell repertoires in COVID-19. The CDR3 runs to 15 residues. Trimming removed 2 bases from V and 2 bases from J, with 10 bases in between. Germline CDR1 is SGHRS and CDR2 is YFSETQ. Data came from immunoSEQ multiplex PCR; TCRdb stores just in-frame clones and leaves some out. The table shows approximately 210,000 clones, with nearly 90% occurring only once. The genes are TRBV5-1 and TRBJ2-2; D not resolved. The origin of this receptor is a woman aged 40 to 49 who had recovered from COVID-19. Sequencing was done on a sample of peripheral blood. CDR3: CASSLSDANTGELFF. For the CDR3, the DNA is TGCGCCAGCAGCTTAAGCGATGCAAACACCGGGGAGCTGTTTTTT.